The entry below gives a single T cell receptor beta chain sequence along with its context. This sample was taken from a study of T cell responses to AZD1222 COVID-19 vaccine. Sequencing was performed with immunoSEQ multiplex PCR; in TCRdb, only in-frame clones are kept and a portion is missing. The sample lists more than 150,000 clones; 85% to 95% were seen once. V lost 3 bases, J lost 0 bases, and 5 bases lay in between. The CDR3 runs to 14 residues. CDR1 is LNHDA and CDR2 is SQIVND in the germline V gene (reference sequence). This chain connects TRBV19 to TRBJ1-4; D gene ambiguous. This sequence was found in an adult in good health. Material: peripheral blood, obtained on day 0 of AZD1222 vaccination. CDR3 DNA sequence: TGTGCCAGTAGTATGGCAGCAACTAATGAAAAACTGTTTTTT. This encodes CASSMAATNEKLFF.